Below are 9 T cell receptor beta chains sequenced from a single sample in a study of CD8 T cells in Susac syndrome. RNA amounts of roughly 0.45 to 1 ug underwent reverse transcription with random hexamers. TCRdb fed the immunoSEQ multiplex PCR reads into MiXCR, producing one record per CDR3 protein. The sample lists 110,000 or so distinct CDR3 sequences, just under 95% occurring once. Sequencing used CD8+ T cells from PBMCs. All receptors derive from a human donor in good health.

V usage is TRBV29-1 and J usage is TRBJ2-5; D gene uncertain. V lost 3 bases to trimming and J lost 4 bases, with 9 bases between them. In germline, CDR1 is SQVTM, CDR2 ANQGSEA. The CDR3 is 12 residues long. DNA of the CDR3: TGCAGCGTTGAGGTCTCAGGAGAGACCCAGTACTTC. Amino acids: CSVEVSGETQYF. Filled out from reference TRBV29-1 and TRBJ2-5, the complete variable domain reads SAVISQKPSRDICQRGTSLTIQCQVDSQVTMMFWYRQQPGQSLTLIATANQGSEATYESGFVIDKFPISRPNLTFSTLTVSNMSPEDSSIYLCSVEVSGETQYFGPGTRLLVL.

The chain is built from TRBV19 and TRBJ2-1; 14 bases line up with TRBD2. There are 16 residues in the CDR3. Germline V gives CDR1 LNHDA, CDR2 SQIVND (reference sequence). V lost 8 bases to trimming and J lost 1 base; unmatched junction nucleotides: 4. The CDR3 region has the DNA TGTGCCAGTCTGGGACTAGCGGGAGAGTCCTACAATGAGCAGTTCTTC. Amino acid sequence: CASLGLAGESYNEQFF.

The chain combines TRBV20-1 with TRBJ1-1; D perhaps matches TRBD1 (5 bases). The CDR3 is 13 amino acids. V lost 5 bases to trimming and J lost 1 base, with 11 bases between them. Germline V gives CDR1 DFQATT, CDR2 SNEGSKA (reference sequence). DNA for the CDR3: TGCAGTGCTGGTTCAACAGGGAACACTGAAGCTTTCTTT. Protein sequence: CSAGSTGNTEAFF.

J is TRBJ2-1 and V is TRBV5-1; 9 bases map to TRBD1. The CDR3 loop spans 15 amino acids. J lost 12 bases, V lost 4 bases, and 14 bases had no gene match. Germline lookup yields CDR1 SGHRS and CDR2 YFSETQ. The CDR3 nucleotides read TGCGCCAGCAGCCAAGACAGGGGGACCCCGGTCCGGCAGTTCTTC. Translating gives CASSQDRGTPVRQFF.

This clonotype was recorded only once. The chain links TRBV10-3 to TRBJ2-6; a possible D gene is TRBD1 (6 bases). The V gene's germline CDR1 is ENHRY and CDR2 SYGVKD. This CDR3 region has 14 residues. Trimming took off 6 bases at V and 4 bases at J, with 10 bases between the two ends. The CDR3 coding sequence is TGTGCCATCAGCCTGGACAGCGGGGCCAACGTCCTGACTTTC. This gives the protein CAISLDSGANVLTF.

This chain uses TRBV18 with TRBJ2-1, with D perhaps being TRBD1 or TRBD2 (5 bases each). The CDR3 is made up of 15 amino acids. Germline values: CDR1 KGHSH, CDR2 LQKENI. The V end was cut by 0 bases, the J end by 1 base, with 7 bases between. The CDR3 DNA follows: TGTGCCAGCTCACCACCGGGGGAGTCCTACAATGAGCAGTTCTTC. Amino acid sequence: CASSPPGESYNEQFF. Using reference TRBV18 and TRBJ2-1 for the parts outside the CDR3, the full variable domain is NAGVMQNPRHLVRRRGQEARLRCSPMKGHSHVYWYRQLPEEGLKFMVYLQKENIIDESGMPKERFSAEFPKEGPSILRIQQVVRGDSAAYFCASSPPGESYNEQFFGPGTRLTVL.

This chain joins TRBV4-3 and TRBJ2-1; D is unclear. The germline V gene encodes CDR1 LGHNA and CDR2 YSLEER. The length of the CDR3 is 12 residues. Trimming pared 0 bases from V and 10 bases from J, leaving 7 bases between. The CDR3 DNA reads TGCGCCAGCAGCCAAGATTGGCAGGAGCAGTTCTTC. This gives the protein CASSQDWQEQFF.

This chain connects TRBV27 to TRBJ1-5; the D gene is possibly TRBD1 (5 bases). Germline V CDR1 and CDR2: MNHEY, SMNVEV (reference sequence). V was cut by 2 bases and J by 6 bases, with 11 bases left in between. The CDR3 extends over 14 amino acids. CDR3 bases: TGTGCCAGCAGTTTAGAGGGGTACGGTCAGCCCCAGCATTTT. This translates into CASSLEGYGQPQHF.

The rearrangement uses TRBV19 and TRBJ1-5, with TRBD1 as a possible D gene (5 bases). Deletions cut 7 bases from V and 6 bases from J, with 16 bases between. The CDR3 is made up of 14 amino acids. Germline CDR1 is LNHDA and CDR2 is SQIVND (reference sequence). The CDR3 coding sequence is TGTGCCAGTACCTCCCGGGGGAGGGTTCAGCCCCAGCATTTT. Encoded protein: CASTSRGRVQPQHF.